This T cell receptor beta chain emerged from a study of T cell repertoires in cytomegalovirus infection. Study as a whole: Based on public TCR beta signatures, there were indications of CMV infection and of a matching HLA type.

Study-wide findings and caveats: Ex vivo responses were dominated by HLA-C-restricted CMV-specific TCR beta clonotypes.

TCRdb itself ran the reads through MiXCR, one entry per CDR3 protein. The table has fewer than 950,000 distinct CDR3 sequences, around a third seen once. Trimming cost V 8 bases and J 4 bases, with 11 bases left between them. The CDR3 runs to 12 residues. The germline V gene has CDR1 SNHLY and CDR2 FYNNEI. On this clonotype: Its antigen is still unknown.

The TCR originated in a human donor in good health (CMV status not recorded). Some clones in this sample may be carry-over from other donors' samples. This chain joins TRBV2 and TRBJ1-2; tentatively, D is TRBD1 (6 bases). Here the sequenced sample was cultured CD8+ T cells from PBMCs, taken from culture after CMV antigen stimulation. CDR3 coding DNA: TGTGCCAGCGTGGGGGGGGCCTATGGCTACACCTTC. Encoded protein: CASVGGAYGYTF.